Given below is one TCR beta chain in context. Without the conserved terminal phenylalanine or tryptophan, this CDR3 likely stems from a read error. The sample is drawn from a study of molecular identifiers for immune sequencing clone quantification. TCRdb passed the PCR reads through MiXCR, listing each CDR3 protein once. The sample holds hundreds of thousands of distinct CDR3 sequences, roughly a fifth seen once. This CDR3 region has 15 residues. Trimming took 1 base from V and 6 from J; bases not matched to a gene: 7. The germline V gene has CDR1 LNHDA and CDR2 SQIVND (reference sequence). Material: naive CD8+ T cells from blood, with Jurkat cell RNA spiked in. Indicated subset: FACS-sorted CD8+CD4-CCR7+CD45RA+ naive T cells. The receptor was derived from a human donor in good health. Some libraries in this study had Jurkat cell RNA spiked in. The genes are TRBV19 and TRBJ2-7, with 9 bases aligning to TRBD2. The CDR3 protein is CASSIVAGGPVEQYL. In DNA, the CDR3 is TGTGCCAGTAGTATAGTTGCGGGAGGGCCTGTCGAGCAGTACCTC.